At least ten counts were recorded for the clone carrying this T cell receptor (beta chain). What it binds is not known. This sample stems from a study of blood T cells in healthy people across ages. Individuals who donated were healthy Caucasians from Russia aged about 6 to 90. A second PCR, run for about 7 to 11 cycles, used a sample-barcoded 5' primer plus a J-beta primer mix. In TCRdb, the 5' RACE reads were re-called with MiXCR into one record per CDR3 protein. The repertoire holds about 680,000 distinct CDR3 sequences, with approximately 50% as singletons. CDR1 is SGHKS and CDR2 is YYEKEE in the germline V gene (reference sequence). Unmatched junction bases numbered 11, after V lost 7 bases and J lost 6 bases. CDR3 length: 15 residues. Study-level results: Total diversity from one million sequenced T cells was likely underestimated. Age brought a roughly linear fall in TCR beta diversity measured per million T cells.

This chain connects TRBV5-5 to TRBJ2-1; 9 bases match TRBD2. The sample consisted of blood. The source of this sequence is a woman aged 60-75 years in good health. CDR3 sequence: CASGVSGSLSNEQFF. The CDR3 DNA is TGTGCCAGCGGGGTTAGCGGGAGCTTGTCCAATGAGCAGTTCTTC. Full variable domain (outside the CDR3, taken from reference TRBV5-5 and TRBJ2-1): DAGVTQSPTHLIKTRGQQVTLRCSPISGHKSVSWYQQVLGQGPQFIFQYYEKEERGRGNFPDRFSARQFPNYSSELNVNALLLGDSALYLCASGVSGSLSNEQFFGPGTRLTVL.